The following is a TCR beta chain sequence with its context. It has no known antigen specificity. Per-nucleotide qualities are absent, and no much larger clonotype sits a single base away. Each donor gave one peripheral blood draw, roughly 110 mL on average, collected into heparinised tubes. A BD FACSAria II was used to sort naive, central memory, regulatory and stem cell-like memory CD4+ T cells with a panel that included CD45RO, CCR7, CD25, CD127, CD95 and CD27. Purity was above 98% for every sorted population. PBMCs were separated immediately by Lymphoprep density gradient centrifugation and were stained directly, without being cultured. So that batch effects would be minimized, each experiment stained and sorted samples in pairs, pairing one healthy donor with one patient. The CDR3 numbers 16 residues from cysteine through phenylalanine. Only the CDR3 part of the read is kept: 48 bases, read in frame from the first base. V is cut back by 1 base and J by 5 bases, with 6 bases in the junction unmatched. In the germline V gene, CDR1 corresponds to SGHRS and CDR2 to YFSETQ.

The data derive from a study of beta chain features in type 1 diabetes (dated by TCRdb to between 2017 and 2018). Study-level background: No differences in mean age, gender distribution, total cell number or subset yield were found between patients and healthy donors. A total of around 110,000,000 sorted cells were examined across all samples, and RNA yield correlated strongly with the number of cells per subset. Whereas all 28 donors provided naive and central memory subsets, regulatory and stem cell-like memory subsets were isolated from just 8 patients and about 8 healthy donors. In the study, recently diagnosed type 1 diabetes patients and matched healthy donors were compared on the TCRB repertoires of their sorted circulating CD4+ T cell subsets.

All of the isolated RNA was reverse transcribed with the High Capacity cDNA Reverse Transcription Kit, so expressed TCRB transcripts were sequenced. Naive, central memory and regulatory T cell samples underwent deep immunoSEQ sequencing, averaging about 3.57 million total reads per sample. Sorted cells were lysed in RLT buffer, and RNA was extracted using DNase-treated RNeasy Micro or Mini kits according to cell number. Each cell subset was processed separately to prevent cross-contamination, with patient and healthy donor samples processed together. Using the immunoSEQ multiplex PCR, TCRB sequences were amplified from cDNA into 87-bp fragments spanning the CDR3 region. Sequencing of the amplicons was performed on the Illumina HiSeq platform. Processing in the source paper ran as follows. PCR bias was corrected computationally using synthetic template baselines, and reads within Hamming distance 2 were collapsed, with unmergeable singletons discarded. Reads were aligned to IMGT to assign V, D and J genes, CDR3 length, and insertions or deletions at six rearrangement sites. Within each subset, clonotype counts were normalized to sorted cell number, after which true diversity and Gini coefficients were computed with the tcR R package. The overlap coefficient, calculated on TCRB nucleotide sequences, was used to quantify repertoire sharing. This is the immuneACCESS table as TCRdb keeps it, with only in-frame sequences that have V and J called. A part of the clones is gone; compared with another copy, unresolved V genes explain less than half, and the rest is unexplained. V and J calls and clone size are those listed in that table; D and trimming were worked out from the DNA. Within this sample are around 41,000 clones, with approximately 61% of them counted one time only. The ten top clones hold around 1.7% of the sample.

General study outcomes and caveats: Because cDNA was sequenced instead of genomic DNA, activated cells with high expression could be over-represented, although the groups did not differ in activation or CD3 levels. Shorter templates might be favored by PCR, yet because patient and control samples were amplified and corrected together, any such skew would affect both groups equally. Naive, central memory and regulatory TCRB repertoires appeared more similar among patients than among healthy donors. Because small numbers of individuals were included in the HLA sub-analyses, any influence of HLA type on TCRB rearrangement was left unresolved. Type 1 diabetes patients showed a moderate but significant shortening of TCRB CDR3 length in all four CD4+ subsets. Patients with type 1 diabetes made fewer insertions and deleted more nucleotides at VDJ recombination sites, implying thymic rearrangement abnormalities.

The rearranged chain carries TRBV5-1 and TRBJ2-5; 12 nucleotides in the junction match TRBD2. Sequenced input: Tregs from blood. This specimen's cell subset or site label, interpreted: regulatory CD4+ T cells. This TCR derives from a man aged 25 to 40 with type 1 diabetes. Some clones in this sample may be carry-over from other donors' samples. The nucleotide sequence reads TGCGCCAGCAGCTTGAATCTAGCGGGGGGGGGCGAGACCCAGTACTTC. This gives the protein CASSLNLAGGGETQYF.